Detailed here is one T cell receptor (beta chain). The CDR3 sequence is 14 residues long. Germline values: CDR1 MNHNS, CDR2 SASEGT. V lost 2 bases and J lost 7, with 11 bases in between. Authors' data handling: Cell counts per sample came from amplifying reference gene primers. The repertoire was sequenced with immunoSEQ multiplex PCR; TCRdb's copy has only in-frame clones and lacks some. The V and J calls and clone size were taken over from that table, and D and trimming were inferred from the DNA. The sample records some 170,000 clones, 60% to 80% being singletons. These data belong to a study of blood T cell repertoires in COVID-19. Study-wide context: The United States, Italy and Spain provided the acute and convalescent COVID-19 samples. The analysed material was cDNA or gDNA that came from T cells, B-cell-depleted T cells, or PBMCs.

The clonotype originates from a woman aged 70-85 years with acute or convalescent COVID-19. The chain employs TRBV6-1 and TRBJ1-4; D is uncertain. Sequencing used peripheral blood. CDR3 residues: CASSESGFREKLFF. The CDR3 DNA follows: TGTGCCAGCAGTGAATCCGGGTTTCGTGAAAAACTGTTTTTT.